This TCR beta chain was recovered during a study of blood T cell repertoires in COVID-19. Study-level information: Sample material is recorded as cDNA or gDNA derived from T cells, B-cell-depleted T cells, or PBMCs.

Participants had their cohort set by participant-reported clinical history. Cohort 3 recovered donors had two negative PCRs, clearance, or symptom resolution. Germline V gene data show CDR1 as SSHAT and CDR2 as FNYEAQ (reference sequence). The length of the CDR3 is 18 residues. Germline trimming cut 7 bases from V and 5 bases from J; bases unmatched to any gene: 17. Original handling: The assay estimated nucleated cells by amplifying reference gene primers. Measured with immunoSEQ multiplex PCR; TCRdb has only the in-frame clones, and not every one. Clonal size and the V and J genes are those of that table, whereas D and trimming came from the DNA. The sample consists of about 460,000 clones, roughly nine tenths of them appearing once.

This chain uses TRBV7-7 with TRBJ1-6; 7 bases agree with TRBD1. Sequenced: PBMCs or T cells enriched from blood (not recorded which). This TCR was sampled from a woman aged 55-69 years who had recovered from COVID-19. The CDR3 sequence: CASTPRGAGGKHNSPLHF. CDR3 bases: TGTGCCAGCACCCCTAGGGGGGCAGGGGGAAAACATAATTCACCCCTCCACTTT. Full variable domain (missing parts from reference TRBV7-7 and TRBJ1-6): GAGVSQSPRYKVTKRGQDVTLRCDPISSHATLYWYQQALGQGPEFLTYFNYEAQPDKSGLPSDRFSAERPEGSISTLTIQRTEQRDSAMYRCASTPRGAGGKHNSPLHFGNGTRLTVT.